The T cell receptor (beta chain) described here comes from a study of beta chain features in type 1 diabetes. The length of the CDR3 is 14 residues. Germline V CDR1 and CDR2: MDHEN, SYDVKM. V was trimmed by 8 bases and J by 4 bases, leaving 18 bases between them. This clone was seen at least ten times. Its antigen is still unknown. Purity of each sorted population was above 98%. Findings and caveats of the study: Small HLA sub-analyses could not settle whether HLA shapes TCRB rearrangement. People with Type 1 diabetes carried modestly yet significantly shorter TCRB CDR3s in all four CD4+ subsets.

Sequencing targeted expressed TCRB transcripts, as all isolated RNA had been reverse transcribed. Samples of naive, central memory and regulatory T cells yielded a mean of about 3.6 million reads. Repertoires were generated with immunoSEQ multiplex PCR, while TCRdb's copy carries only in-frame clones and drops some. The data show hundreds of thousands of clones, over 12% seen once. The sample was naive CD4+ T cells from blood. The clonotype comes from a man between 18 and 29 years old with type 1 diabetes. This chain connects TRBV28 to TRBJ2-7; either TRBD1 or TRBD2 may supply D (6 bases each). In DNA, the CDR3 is TGTGCCAGCCTTCGGCCGGGGGCGTTATACGAGCAGTACTTC. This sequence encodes CASLRPGALYEQYF.